Each of the 3 T cell receptor beta chains below was sequenced from the same sample in a study of CD8+ T cells in alopecia areata. RNA extraction and reverse transcription yielded cDNA as sequencing template. Some clones are missing from TCRdb's copy, which holds only in-frame ones; the method was immunoSEQ multiplex PCR. The data show 100,000 to 150,000 clones, with 47% seen just once and 10% held by the top ten. The sample was NKG2D-low CD8+ T cells sorted from blood. Every receptor here comes from a human donor with alopecia areata.

The chain joins TRBV29-1 to TRBJ2-3; D not certain. The CDR3 spans 11 residues. Germline V gene lookup returns CDR1 SQVTM and CDR2 ANQGSEA. V was trimmed by 4 bases and J by 2 bases, leaving 4 bases between them. The CDR3 DNA reads as TGCAGCGTTGTTTACACAGATACGCAGTATTTT. Its translation is CSVVYTDTQYF.

This clone showed up just once. The V gene is TRBV7-6, the J gene TRBJ2-7; no reliable D call. V gave up 5 bases and J gave up 7 bases, with 12 bases separating them. Germline CDR1 is SGHVS and CDR2 is FNYEAQ. The CDR3 is 12 residues long. The CDR3 spells CASSASGGEQYF. Written as DNA, the CDR3 is TGTGCCAGCAGCGCCTCGGGCGGAGAGCAGTACTTC.

The J gene is TRBJ2-3, the V gene TRBV29-1; D gene ambiguous. Germline CDR1 reads SQVTM; CDR2 reads ANQGSEA. V lost 0 bases, J lost 0 bases, and 13 bases lay in between. This CDR3 contains 16 residues. The CDR3 here is CSVEDHRRQSTDTQYF. Written as DNA, the CDR3 is TGCAGCGTTGAAGATCATCGGCGGCAGAGCACAGATACGCAGTATTTT.